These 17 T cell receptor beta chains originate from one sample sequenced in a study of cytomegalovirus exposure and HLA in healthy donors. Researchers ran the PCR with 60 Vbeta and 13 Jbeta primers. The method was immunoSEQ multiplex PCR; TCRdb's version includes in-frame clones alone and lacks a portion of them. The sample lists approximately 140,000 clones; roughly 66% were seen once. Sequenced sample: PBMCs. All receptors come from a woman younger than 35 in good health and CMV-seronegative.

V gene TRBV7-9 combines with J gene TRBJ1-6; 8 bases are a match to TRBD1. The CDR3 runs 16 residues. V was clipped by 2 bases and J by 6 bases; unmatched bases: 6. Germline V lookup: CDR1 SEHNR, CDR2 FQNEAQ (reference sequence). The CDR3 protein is CASSLMWQGANSPLHF. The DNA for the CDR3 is TGTGCCAGCAGCTTAATGTGGCAGGGGGCTAATTCACCCCTCCACTTT.

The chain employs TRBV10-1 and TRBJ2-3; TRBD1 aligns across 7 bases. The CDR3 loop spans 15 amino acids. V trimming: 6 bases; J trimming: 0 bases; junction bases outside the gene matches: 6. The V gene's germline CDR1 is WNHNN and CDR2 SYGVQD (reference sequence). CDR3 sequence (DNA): TGCGCCAGCAGCGTGGGACAGTTTAGCACAGATACGCAGTATTTT. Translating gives CASSVGQFSTDTQYF.

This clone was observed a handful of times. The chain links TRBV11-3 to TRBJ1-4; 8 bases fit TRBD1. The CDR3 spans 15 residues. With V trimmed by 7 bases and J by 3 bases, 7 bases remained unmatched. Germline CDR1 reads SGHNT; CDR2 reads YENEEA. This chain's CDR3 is CASKLTGGANEKLFF. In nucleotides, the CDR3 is TGTGCCAGCAAACTCACAGGGGGGGCTAATGAAAAACTGTTTTTT.

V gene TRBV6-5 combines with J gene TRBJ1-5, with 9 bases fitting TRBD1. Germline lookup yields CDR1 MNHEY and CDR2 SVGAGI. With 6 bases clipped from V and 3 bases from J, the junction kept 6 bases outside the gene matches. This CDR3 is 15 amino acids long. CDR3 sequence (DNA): TGTGCCAGCAGGCCAACAGGGGGCATCAATCAGCCCCAGCATTTT. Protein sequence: CASRPTGGINQPQHF.

CDR3 protein: CASSLGASGVSPYF. DNA of the CDR3: TGCGCCAGCAGCTTGGGAGCCAGCGGGGTTTCCCCGTACTTC. The chain carries TRBV5-1 and TRBJ2-4; 7 bases line up with TRBD2. Germline V gives CDR1 SGHRS, CDR2 YFSETQ. The CDR3 runs to 14 residues. J lost 15 bases, V lost 0 bases, and 12 bases had no gene match.

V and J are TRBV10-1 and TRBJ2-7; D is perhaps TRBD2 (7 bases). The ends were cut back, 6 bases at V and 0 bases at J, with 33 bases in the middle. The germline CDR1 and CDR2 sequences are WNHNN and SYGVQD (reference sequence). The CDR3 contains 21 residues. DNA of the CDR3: TGCGCCAGCAGGTCCCTCAGGGGATTTGTAGCCGGCGGGAGTTCCTCCTACGAGCAGTACGTC. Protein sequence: CASRSLRGFVAGGSSSYEQYV.

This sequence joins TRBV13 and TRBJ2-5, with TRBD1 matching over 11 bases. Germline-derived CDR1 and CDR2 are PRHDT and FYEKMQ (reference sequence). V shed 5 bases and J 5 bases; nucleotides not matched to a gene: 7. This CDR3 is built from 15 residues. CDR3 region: CASSGPGTGGETQYF. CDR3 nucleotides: TGTGCCAGCAGCGGACCCGGGACAGGGGGGGAGACCCAGTACTTC. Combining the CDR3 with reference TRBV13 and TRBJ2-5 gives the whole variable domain AAGVIQSPRHLIKEKRETATLKCYPIPRHDTVYWYQQGPGQDPQFLISFYEKMQSDKGSIPDRFSAQQFSDYHSELNMSSLELGDSALYFCASSGPGTGGETQYFGPGTRLLVL.

CDR3 in amino acids: CASRTMTGLFTEAFF. The CDR3 region has the DNA TGTGCCAGCAGGACCATGACAGGGCTCTTCACTGAAGCTTTCTTT. The V and J genes are TRBV7-8 and TRBJ1-1; 7 bases line up with TRBD1. Losses at the gene ends were 6 bases for V and 4 bases for J; bases not matched to a gene: 11. The CDR3 covers 15 residues. The germline CDR1 and CDR2 sequences are SGHVS and FQNEAQ.

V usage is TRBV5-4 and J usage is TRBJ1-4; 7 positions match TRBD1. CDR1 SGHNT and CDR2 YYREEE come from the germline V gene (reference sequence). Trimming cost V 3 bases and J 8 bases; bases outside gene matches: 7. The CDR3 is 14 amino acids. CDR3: CASSSDREWEKLFF. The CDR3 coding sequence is TGTGCCAGCAGCTCAGACAGGGAATGGGAAAAACTGTTTTTT.

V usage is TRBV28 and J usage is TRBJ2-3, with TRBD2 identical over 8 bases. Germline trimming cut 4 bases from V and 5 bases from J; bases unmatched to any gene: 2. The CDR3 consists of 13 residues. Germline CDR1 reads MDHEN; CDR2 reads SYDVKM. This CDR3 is CASSWSGGDTQYF. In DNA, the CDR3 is TGTGCCAGCAGTTGGAGCGGGGGAGATACGCAGTATTTT.

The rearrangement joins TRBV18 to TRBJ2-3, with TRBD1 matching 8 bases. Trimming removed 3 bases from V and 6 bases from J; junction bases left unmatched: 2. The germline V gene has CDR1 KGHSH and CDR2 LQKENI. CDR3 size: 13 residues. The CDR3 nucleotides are TGTGCCAGCTCACCGGGGGACAGGGATACGCAGTATTTT. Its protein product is CASSPGDRDTQYF.

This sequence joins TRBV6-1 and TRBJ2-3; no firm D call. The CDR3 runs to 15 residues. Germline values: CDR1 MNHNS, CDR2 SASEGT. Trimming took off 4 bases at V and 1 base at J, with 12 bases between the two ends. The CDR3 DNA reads TGTGCCAGCAGTGCCGGGTCCGTCGGCACAGATACGCAGTATTTT. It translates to CASSAGSVGTDTQYF.

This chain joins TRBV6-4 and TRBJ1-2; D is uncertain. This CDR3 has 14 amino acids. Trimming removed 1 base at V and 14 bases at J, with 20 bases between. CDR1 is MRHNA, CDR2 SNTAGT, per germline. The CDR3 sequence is CASSDFRRSGGLTF. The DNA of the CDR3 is TGTGCCAGCAGTGACTTTCGACGGAGCGGAGGGTTAACCTTC.

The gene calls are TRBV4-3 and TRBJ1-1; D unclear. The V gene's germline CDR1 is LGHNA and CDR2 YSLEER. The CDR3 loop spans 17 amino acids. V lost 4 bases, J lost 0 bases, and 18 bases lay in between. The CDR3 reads CASSPMGSRGLNTEAFF. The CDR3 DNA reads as TGCGCCAGCAGCCCCATGGGCTCACGAGGGTTGAACACTGAAGCTTTCTTT.

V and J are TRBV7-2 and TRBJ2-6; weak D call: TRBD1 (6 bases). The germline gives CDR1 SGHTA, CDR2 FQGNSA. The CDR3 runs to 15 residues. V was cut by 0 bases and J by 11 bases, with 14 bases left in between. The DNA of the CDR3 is TGTGCCAGCAGCTTAGCGGCAGGGGAAGTCGACGTCCTGACTTTC. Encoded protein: CASSLAAGEVDVLTF.

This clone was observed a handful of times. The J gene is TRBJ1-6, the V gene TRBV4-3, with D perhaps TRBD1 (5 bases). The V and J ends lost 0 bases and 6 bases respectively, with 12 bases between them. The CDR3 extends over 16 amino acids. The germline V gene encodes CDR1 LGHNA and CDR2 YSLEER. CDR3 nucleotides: TGCGCCAGCAGCCAAGACGGGGGAACGGGTAATTCACCCCTCCACTTT. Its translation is CASSQDGGTGNSPLHF.

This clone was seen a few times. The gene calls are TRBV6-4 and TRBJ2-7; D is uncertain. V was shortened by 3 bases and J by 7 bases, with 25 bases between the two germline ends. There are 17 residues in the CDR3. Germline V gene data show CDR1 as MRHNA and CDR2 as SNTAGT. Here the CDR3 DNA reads TGTGCCAGCAGTGAAGGTCCTGGGCCCAAAATACAAGTTGAGCAGTACTTC. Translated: CASSEGPGPKIQVEQYF.